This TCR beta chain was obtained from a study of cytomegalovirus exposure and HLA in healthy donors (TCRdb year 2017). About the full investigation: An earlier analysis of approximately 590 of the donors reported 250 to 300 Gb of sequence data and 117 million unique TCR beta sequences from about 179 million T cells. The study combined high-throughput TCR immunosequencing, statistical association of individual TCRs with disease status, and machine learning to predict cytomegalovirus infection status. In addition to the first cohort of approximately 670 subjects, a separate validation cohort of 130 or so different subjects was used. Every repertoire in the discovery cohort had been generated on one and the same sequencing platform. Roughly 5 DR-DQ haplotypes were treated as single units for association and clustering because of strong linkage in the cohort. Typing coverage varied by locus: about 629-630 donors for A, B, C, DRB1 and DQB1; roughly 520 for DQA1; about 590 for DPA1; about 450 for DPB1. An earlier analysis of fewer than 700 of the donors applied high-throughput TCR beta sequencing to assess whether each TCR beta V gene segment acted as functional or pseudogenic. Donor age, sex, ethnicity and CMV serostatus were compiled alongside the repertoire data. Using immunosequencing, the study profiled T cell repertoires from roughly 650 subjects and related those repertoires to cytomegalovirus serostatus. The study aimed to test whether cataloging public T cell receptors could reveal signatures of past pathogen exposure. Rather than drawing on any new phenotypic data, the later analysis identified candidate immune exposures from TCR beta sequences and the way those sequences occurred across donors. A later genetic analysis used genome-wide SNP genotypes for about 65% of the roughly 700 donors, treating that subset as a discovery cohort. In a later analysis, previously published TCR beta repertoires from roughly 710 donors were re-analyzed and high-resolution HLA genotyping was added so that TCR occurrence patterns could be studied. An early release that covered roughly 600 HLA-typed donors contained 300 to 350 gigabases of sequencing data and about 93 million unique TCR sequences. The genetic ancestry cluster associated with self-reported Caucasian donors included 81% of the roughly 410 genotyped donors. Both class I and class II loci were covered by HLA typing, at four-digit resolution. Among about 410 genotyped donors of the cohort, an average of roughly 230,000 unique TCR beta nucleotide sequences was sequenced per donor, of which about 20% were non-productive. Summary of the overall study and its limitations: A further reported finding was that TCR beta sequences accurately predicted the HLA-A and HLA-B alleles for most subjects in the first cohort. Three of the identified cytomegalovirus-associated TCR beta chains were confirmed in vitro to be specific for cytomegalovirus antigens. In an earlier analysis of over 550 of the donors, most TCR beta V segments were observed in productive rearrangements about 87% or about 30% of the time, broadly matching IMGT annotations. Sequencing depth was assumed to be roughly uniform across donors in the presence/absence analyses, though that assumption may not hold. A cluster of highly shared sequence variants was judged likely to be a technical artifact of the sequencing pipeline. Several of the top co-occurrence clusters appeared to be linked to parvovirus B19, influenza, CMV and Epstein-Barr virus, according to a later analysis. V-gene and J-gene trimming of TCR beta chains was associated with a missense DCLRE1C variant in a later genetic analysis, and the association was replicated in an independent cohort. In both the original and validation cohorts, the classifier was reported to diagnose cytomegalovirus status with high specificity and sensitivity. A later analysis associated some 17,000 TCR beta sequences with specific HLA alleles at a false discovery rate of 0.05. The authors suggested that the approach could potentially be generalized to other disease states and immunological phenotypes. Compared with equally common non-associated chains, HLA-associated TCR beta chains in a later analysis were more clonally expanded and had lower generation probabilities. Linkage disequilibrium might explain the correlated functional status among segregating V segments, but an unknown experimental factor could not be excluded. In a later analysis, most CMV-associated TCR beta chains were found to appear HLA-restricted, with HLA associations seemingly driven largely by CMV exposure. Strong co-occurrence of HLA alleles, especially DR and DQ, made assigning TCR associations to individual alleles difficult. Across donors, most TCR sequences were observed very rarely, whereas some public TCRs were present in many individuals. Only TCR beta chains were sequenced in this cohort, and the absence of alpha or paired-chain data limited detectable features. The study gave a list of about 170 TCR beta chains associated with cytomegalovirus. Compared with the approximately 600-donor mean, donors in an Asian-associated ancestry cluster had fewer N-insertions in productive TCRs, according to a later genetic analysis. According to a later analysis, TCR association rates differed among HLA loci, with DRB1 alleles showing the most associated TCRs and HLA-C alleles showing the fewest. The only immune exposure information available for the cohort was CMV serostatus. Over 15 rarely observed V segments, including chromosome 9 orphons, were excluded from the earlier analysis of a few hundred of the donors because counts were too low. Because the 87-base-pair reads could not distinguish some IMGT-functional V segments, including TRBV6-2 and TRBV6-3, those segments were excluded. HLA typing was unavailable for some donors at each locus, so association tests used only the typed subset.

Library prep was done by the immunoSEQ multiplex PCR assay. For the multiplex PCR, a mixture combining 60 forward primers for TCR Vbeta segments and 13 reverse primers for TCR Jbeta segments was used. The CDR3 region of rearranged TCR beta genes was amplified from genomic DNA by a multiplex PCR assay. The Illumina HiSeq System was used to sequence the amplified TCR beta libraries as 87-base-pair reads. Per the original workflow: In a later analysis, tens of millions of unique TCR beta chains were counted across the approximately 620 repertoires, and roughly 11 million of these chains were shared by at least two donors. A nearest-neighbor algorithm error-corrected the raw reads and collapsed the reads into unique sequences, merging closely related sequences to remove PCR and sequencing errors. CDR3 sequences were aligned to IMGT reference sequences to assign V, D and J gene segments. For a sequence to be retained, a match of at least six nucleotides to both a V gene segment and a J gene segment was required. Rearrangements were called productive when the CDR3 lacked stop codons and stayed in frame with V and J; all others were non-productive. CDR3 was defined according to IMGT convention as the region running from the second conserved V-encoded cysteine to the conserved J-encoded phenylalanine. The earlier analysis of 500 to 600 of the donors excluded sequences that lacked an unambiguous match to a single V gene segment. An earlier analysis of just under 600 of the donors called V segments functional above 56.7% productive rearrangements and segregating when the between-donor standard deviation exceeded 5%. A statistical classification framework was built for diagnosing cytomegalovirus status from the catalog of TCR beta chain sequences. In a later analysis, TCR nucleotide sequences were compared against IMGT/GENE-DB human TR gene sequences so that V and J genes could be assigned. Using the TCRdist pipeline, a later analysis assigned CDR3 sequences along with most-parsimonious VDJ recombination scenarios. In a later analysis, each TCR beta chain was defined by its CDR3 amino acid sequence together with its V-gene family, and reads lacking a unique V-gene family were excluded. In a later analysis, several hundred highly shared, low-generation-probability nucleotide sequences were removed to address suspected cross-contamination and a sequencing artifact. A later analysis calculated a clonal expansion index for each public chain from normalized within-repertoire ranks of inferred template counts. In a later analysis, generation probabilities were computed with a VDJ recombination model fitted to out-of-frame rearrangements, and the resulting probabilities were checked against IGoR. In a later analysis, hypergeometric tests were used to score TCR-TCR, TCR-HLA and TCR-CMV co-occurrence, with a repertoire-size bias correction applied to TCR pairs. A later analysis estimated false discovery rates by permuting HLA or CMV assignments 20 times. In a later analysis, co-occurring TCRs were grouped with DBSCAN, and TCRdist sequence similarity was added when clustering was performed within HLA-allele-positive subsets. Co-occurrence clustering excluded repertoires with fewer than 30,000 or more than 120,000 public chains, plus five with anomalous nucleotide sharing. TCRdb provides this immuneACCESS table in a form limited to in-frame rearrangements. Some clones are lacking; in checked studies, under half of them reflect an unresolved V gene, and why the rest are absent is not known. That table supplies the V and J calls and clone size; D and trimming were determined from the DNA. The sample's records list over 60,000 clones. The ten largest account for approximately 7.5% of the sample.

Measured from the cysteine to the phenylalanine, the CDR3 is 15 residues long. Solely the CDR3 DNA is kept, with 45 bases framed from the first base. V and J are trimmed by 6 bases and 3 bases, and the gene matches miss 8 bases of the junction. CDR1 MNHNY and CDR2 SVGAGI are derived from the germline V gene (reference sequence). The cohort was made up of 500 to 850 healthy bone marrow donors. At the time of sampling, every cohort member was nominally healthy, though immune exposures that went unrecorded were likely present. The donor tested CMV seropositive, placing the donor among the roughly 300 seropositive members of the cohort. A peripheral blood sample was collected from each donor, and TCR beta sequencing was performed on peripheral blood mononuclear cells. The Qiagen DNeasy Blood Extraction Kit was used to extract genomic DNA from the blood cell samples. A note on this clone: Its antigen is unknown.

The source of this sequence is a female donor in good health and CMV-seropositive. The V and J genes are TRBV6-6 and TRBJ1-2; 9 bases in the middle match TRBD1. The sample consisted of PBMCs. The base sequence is TGTGCCAGCAGGGGGGACAGGGATGGGGACTATGGCTACACCTTC. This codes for CASRGDRDGDYGYTF.